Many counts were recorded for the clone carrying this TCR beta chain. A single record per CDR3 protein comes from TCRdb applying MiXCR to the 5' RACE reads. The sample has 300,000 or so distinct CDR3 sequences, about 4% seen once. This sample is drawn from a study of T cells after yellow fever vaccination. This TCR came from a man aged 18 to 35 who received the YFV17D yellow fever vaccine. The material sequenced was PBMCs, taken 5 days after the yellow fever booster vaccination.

In DNA, the CDR3 is TGTGCCAGCAGTTTATACAGGGGTGGAAACACCATATATTTT. As protein: CASSLYRGGNTIYF. This chain joins TRBV12-3 or TRBV12-4 and TRBJ1-3; 7 nucleotides match TRBD1. V gave up 2 bases and J gave up 3 bases; unmatched junction bases: 1. The CDR3 runs 14 residues.